This is a list of T cell receptor beta chains from one sample in a study of monozygotic twins with inflammatory bowel disease. TCRdb re-called the 5' RACE reads; every CDR3 protein appears as one record, without DNA. This sample's clone table lists 420,000 or so distinct CDR3 sequences. Sequenced sample: blood. All receptors come from a human donor with ulcerative colitis or Crohn's disease, or a healthy co-twin of an affected twin (not recorded which). CDR3s include the opening cysteine and the closing phenylalanine or tryptophan. Each record gives: J gene, V gene, CDR3 protein.

J gene: TRBJ2-4
V gene: TRBV20-1
CDR3 protein: CSATGTGGILAKNIQYF

J gene: TRBJ1-1
V gene: TRBV19
CDR3 protein: CASSPPNSFEAFF

J gene: TRBJ1-4
V gene: TRBV30
CDR3 protein: CAWSPGGSEKLFF

J gene: TRBJ2-1
V gene: TRBV7-9
CDR3 protein: CASSVGGANEQFF

J gene: TRBJ2-2
V gene: TRBV2
CDR3 protein: CASSGSTGELFF

J gene: TRBJ2-1
V gene: TRBV20-1
CDR3 protein: CSTADPREQFF

J gene: TRBJ2-2
V gene: TRBV9
CDR3 protein: CASSAGVAGDLANTGELFF

J gene: TRBJ2-7
V gene: TRBV5-1
CDR3 protein: CASSSFLASYEQYF

J gene: TRBJ1-1
V gene: TRBV7-9
CDR3 protein: CASNLGQGLGTEAFF

J gene: TRBJ1-1
V gene: TRBV7-2
CDR3 protein: CASSPEGTAFF

J gene: TRBJ2-5
V gene: TRBV18
CDR3 protein: CASSPPGVQETQYF

J gene: TRBJ1-1
V gene: TRBV19
CDR3 protein: CASSNTGLMNTEAFF

J gene: TRBJ2-1
V gene: TRBV5-1
CDR3 protein: CASSQPSAGAAHKMDNEQFF

J gene: TRBJ2-1
V gene: TRBV3-1
CDR3 protein: CASSQAVGRLNEQFF

J gene: TRBJ1-5
V gene: TRBV7-2
CDR3 protein: CASSSRSQPQHF

J gene: TRBJ1-1
V gene: TRBV6-5
CDR3 protein: CASSYSLGRLNTEAFF

J gene: TRBJ2-7
V gene: TRBV28
CDR3 protein: CASSPPSYEQYF

J gene: TRBJ2-7
V gene: TRBV7-9
CDR3 protein: CASSLGQALYEQYF

J gene: TRBJ1-3
V gene: TRBV2
CDR3 protein: CASSEPGQGPFSGNTIYF

J gene: TRBJ2-5
V gene: TRBV5-1
CDR3 protein: CASSLSPGQGAVGETQYF

J gene: TRBJ2-7
V gene: TRBV20-1
CDR3 protein: CSAKTQGPGREQYF

J gene: TRBJ2-3
V gene: TRBV6-1
CDR3 protein: CASRNLAGGGDTQYF

J gene: TRBJ2-7
V gene: TRBV5-5
CDR3 protein: CASSSQGILDEQYF

J gene: TRBJ1-1
V gene: TRBV7-8
CDR3 protein: CASSLQQGRTEAFF

J gene: TRBJ2-5
V gene: TRBV29-1
CDR3 protein: CSVVFIGIQETQYF

J gene: TRBJ2-3
V gene: TRBV7-2
CDR3 protein: CASSLRQGGSTDTQYF

J gene: TRBJ1-1
V gene: TRBV7-9
CDR3 protein: CASSRLEGTEAFF

J gene: TRBJ1-1
V gene: TRBV12-3/TRBV12-4
CDR3 protein: CASSLRQGVNTEAFF